This T cell receptor beta chain was sequenced in a study of PD-1 blockade in classical Hodgkin lymphoma. Brentuximab vedotin exposure varied among the patients, all of whom had relapsed after autologous stem cell transplantation. Points on this clone: Its specificity is unknown.

V was cut by 1 base and J by 0 bases, with 9 bases left in between. Germline V gene data show CDR1 as SGHTA and CDR2 as FQGNSA. The CDR3 runs 15 residues. Sequencing used immunoSEQ multiplex PCR; TCRdb keeps in-frame clones, though not all of them. The table lists approximately 60,000 clones, around 88% of them singletons, with approximately 12% in the top ten. Overall study findings and caveats: Relative to healthy donors, newly diagnosed patients reportedly had lower baseline TCR diversity, which was reported as lower still in relapsed/refractory patients. Nivolumab initiation under 1 year post-ASCT meant exclusion. CD4+ but not CD8+ TCR diversity rose significantly by C4D1.

The receptor's source is a human donor with classical Hodgkin lymphoma. Sample: peripheral blood mononuclear cells (PBMCs), taken at baseline. The rearrangement links TRBV7-2 to TRBJ1-2, with no clear D. The CDR3 DNA sequence: TGTGCCAGCAGCTTAGATCGGGAGTCTAACTATGGCTACACCTTC. Translation: CASSLDRESNYGYTF.